One and the same sample provided the 4 T cell receptor beta chains below, sequenced in a study of T cell responses to AZD1222 COVID-19 vaccine. Assay: immunoSEQ multiplex PCR; the TCRdb copy retains only in-frame clones and omits some. This repertoire shows about 170,000 clones, approximately 92% found once; its top ten account for around 1.5%. The sample in question was peripheral blood, obtained on day 0 of AZD1222 vaccination. The receptor set was obtained from an adult in good health.

The J gene is TRBJ2-3, the V gene TRBV6-1; 11 bases fit TRBD2. V trimming: 0 bases; J trimming: 11 bases; junction bases outside the gene matches: 19. This CDR3 spans 19 amino acids. Germline V gene lookup returns CDR1 MNHNS and CDR2 SASEGT. The CDR3 DNA reads TGTGCCAGCAGTGAAGCGCTCTCTAGCGGGGGGCCCCGGGGGAGTAGGCAGTATTTT. Protein: CASSEALSSGGPRGSRQYF.

The chain employs TRBV4-3 and TRBJ1-2, with 8 bases lining up with TRBD1. With 1 base clipped from V and 5 bases from J, the junction kept 15 bases outside the gene matches. The V gene's germline CDR1 is LGHNA and CDR2 YSLEER. The CDR3 is 18 amino acids. The CDR3 sequence: CASSQVIPNGQGRYGYTF. CDR3 nucleotides: TGCGCCAGCAGCCAAGTAATCCCTAACGGACAGGGTCGGTATGGCTACACCTTC.

V gene TRBV6-1 combines with J gene TRBJ2-7; 12 nucleotides line up with TRBD2. Losses at the gene ends were 0 bases for V and 4 bases for J; bases not matched to a gene: 10. Germline V gene lookup returns CDR1 MNHNS and CDR2 SASEGT. This CDR3 has 18 amino acids. CDR3 coding DNA: TGTGCCAGCAGTGAAGCGGAGCTAGCGGGAGGGCCTTCGTACGAGCAGTACTTC. It specifies CASSEAELAGGPSYEQYF.

This chain uses TRBV7-3 with TRBJ2-2, with D unresolved. Germline V gene sequence: CDR1 SGHTA, CDR2 FQGTGA. With 4 bases removed from V and 1 base from J, the gap between germline ends came to 7 bases. The CDR3 is 14 amino acids. In nucleotides, the CDR3 is TGTGCCAGCAGCTCAGAGTTGAACACCGGGGAGCTGTTTTTT. It is translated as CASSSELNTGELFF. The full variable domain, with the rest looked up from reference TRBV7-3 and TRBJ2-2, is GAGVSQTPSNKVTEKGKYVELRCDPISGHTALYWYRQSLGQGPEFLIYFQGTGAADDSGLPNDRFFAVRPEGSVSTLKIQRTERGDSAVYLCASSSELNTGELFFGEGSRLTVL.